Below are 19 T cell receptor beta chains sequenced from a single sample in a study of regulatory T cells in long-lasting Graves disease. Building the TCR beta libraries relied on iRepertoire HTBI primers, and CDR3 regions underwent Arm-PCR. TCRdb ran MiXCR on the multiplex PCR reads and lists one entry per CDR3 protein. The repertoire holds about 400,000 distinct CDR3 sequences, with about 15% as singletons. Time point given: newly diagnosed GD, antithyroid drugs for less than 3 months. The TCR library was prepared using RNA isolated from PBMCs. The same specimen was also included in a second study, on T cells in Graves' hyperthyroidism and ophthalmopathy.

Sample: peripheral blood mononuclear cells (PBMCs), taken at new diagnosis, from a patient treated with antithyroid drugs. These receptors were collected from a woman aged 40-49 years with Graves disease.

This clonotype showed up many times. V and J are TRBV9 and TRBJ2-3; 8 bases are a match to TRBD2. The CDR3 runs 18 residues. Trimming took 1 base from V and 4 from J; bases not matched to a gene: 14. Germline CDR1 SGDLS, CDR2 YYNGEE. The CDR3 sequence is CASSVNPRLSGRADTQYF. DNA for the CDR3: TGTGCCAGCAGCGTAAACCCTCGACTAAGCGGGAGAGCAGATACGCAGTATTTT. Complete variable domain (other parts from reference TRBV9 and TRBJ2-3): DSGVTQTPKHLITATGQRVTLRCSPRSGDLSVYWYQQSLDQGLQFLIQYYNGEERAKGNILERFSAQQFPDLHSELNLSSLELGDSALYFCASSVNPRLSGRADTQYFGPGTRLTVL.

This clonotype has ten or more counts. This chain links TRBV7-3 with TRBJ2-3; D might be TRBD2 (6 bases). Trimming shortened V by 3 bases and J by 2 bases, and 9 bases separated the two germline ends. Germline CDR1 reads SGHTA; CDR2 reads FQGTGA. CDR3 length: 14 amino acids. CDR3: CASSLEGLTDTQYF. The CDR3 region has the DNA TGTGCCAGCAGCTTGGAGGGCCTCACAGATACGCAGTATTTT.

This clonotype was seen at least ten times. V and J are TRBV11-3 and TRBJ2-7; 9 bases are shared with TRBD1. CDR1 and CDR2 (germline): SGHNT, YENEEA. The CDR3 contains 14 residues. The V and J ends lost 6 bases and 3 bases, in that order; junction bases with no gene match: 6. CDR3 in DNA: TGTGCCAGCAGTTACCCGGGACAGGGCTACGAGCAGTACTTC. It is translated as CASSYPGQGYEQYF.

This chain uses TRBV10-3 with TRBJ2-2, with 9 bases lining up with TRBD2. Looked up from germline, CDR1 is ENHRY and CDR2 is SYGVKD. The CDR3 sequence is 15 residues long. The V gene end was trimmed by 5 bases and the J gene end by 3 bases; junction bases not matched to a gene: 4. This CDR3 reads CAISPTSGDTGELFF. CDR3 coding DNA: TGTGCCATCAGTCCGACTAGCGGAGACACCGGGGAGCTGTTTTTT.

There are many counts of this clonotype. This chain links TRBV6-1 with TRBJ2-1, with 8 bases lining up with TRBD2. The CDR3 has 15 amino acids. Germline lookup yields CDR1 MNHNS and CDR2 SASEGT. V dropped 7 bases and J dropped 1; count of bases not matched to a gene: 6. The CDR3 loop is CASIRVAGSYNEQFF. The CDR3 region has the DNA TGTGCCAGCATAAGGGTAGCGGGATCCTACAATGAGCAGTTCTTC.

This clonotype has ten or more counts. The CDR3 bases are TGTGCCAGCAGTGAATACGAGGGGTTTAACGGGGAGCTGTTTTTT. This encodes CASSEYEGFNGELFF. This chain uses TRBV2 with TRBJ2-2; D is tentatively TRBD1 or TRBD2 (5 bases each). The CDR3 runs 15 residues. Between the trimmed V and J ends, which lost 2 bases and 7 bases, there was a span of 14 bases. From germline, CDR1 is SNHLY and CDR2 FYNNEI.

The DNA of the CDR3 is TGTGCCAGTAGTACACAAGCGGGAGGTCTTTCAGATACGCAGTATTTT. The encoded protein is CASSTQAGGLSDTQYF. This chain connects TRBV19 to TRBJ2-3; 9 bases are shared with TRBD2. This CDR3 spans 16 amino acids. CDR1 and CDR2 from the germline V gene are LNHDA and SQIVND (reference sequence). V lost 4 bases, J lost 4 bases, and 9 bases stayed unmatched.

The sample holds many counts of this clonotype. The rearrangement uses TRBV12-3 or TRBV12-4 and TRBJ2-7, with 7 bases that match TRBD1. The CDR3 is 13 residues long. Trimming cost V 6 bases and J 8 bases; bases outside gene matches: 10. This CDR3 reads CASRSTGAGKQYF. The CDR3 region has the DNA TGTGCCAGCAGATCAACAGGGGCTGGAAAGCAGTACTTC.

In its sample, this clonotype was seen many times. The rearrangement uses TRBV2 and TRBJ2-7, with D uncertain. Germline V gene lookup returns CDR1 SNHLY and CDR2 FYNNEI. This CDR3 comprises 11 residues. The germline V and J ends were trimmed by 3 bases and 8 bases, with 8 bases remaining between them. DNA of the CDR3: TGTGCCAGCAGTGACTTTGGACAGCAGTACTTC. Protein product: CASSDFGQQYF.

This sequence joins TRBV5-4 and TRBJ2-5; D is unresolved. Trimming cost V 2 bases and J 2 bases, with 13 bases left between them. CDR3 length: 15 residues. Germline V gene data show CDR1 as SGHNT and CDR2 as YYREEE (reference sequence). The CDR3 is CASSFSPGPQETQYF. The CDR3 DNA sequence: TGTGCCAGCAGCTTTAGCCCGGGTCCACAAGAGACCCAGTACTTC.

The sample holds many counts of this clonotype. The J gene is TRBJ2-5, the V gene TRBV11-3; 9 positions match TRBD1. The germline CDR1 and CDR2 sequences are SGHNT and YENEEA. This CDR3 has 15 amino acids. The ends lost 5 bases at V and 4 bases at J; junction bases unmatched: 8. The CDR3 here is CASSERTGVRETQYF. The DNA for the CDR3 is TGTGCCAGCAGCGAACGGACAGGGGTGCGAGAGACCCAGTACTTC.

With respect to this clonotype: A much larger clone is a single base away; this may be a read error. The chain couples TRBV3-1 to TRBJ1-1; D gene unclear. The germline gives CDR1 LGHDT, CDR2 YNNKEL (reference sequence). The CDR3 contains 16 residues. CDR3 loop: CAGSQGFGRLNTEAFF. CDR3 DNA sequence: TGTGCCGGCAGCCAAGGTTTCGGGAGGCTGAACACTGAAGCTTTCTTT.

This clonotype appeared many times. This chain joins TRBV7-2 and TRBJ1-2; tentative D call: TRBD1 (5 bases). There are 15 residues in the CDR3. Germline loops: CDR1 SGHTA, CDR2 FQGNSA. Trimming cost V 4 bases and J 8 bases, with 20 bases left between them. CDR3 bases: TGTGCCAGCAGCTGGGACCGGCAGGGAAGTCGGGGCTACACCTTC. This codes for CASSWDRQGSRGYTF.

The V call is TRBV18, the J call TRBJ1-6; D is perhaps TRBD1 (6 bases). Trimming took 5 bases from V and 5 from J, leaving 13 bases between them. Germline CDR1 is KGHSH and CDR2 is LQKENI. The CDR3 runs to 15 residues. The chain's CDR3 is CASSMGAWDNSPLHF. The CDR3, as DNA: TGTGCCAGCTCAATGGGGGCATGGGATAATTCACCCCTCCACTTT.

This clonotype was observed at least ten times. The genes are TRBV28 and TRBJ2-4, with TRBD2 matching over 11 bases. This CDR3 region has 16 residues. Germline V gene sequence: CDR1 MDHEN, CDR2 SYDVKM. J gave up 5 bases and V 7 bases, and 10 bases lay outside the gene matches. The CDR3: CASNSGLAGLENIQYF. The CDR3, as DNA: TGTGCCAGCAACTCCGGACTAGCGGGTTTGGAAAACATTCAGTACTTC.

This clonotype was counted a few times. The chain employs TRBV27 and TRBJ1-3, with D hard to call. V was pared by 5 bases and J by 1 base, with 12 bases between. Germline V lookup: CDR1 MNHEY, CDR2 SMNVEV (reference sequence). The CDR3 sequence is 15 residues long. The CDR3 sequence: CASSGEWGSGNTIYF. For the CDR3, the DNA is TGTGCCAGCAGTGGTGAATGGGGTTCTGGAAACACCATATATTTT.

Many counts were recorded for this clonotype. CDR3 residues: CSVGPASGVETQYF. CDR3 in DNA: TGCAGCGTTGGCCCCGCATCGGGAGTAGAGACCCAGTACTTC. The V call is TRBV29-1, the J call TRBJ2-5; maybe TRBD2 (6 bases). Germline CDR1 is SQVTM and CDR2 is ANQGSEA. The CDR3 spans 14 residues. Trimming cost V 4 bases and J 4 bases, with 16 bases left between them.

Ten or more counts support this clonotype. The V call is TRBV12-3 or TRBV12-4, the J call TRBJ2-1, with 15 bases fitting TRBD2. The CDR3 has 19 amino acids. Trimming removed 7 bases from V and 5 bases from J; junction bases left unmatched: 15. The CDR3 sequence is CASTDHLGLAGGPDNEQFF. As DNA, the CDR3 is TGTGCCAGCACCGATCACCTAGGACTAGCGGGAGGGCCAGACAATGAGCAGTTCTTC.

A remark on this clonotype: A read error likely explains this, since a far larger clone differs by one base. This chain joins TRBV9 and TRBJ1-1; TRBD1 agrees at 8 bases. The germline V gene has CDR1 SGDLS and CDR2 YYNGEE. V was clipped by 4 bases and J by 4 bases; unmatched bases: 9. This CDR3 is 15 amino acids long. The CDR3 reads CASSRPGQGATEAFF. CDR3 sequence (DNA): TGTGCCAGCAGCCGACCCGGACAGGGTGCCACTGAAGCTTTCTTT.